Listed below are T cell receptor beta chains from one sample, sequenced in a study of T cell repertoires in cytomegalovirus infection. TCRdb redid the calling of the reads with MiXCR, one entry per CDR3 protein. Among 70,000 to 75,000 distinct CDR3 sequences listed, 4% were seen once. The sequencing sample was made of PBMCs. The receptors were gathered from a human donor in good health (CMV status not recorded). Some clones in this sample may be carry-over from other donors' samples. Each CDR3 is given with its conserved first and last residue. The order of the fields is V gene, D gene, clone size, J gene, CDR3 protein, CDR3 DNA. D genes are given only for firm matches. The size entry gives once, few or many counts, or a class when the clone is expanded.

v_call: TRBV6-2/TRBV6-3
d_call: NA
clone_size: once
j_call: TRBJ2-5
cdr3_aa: CASRLQQGLETQYF
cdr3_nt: TGTGCCAGCAGGCTACAACAGGGATTAGAGACCCAGTACTTC

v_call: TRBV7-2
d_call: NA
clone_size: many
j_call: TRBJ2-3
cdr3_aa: CASSSGAWDTQYF
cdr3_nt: TGTGCCAGCAGCTCAGGGGCCTGGGATACGCAGTATTTT

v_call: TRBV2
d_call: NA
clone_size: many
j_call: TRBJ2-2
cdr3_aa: CATSGGITGELFF
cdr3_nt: TGTGCCACATCAGGAGGGATCACCGGGGAGCTGTTTTTT

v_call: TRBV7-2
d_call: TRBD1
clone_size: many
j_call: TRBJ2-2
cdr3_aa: CASSLQQGTGELFF
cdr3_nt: TGTGCCAGCAGCTTACAACAGGGGACCGGGGAGCTGTTTTTT

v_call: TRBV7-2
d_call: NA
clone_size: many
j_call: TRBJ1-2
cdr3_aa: CASSRTGNYGYTF
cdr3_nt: TGTGCCAGCAGCCGAACAGGAAACTATGGCTACACCTTC

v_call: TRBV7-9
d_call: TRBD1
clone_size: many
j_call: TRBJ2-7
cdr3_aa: CASSLAVGTDYEQYF
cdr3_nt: TGTGCCAGCAGCTTAGCGGTCGGGACAGACTACGAGCAGTACTTC

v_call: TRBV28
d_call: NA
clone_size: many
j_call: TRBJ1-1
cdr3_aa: CASSLGRVANTEAFF
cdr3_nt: TGTGCCAGCAGTTTAGGCAGGGTTGCGAACACTGAAGCTTTCTTT

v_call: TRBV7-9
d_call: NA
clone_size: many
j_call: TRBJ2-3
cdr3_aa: CASSDGSTDTQYF
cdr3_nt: TGTGCCAGTTCGGACGGTTCCACAGATACGCAGTATTTT

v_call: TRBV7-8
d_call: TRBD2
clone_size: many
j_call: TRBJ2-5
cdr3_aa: CASSFGLAETQYF
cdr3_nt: TGTGCCAGCAGCTTCGGACTAGCAGAGACCCAGTACTTC

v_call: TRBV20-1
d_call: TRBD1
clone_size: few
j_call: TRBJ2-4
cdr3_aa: CSADHGQGTNIQYF
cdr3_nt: TGCAGTGCCGACCACGGACAGGGAACAAACATTCAGTACTTC